The clone carrying this T cell receptor (beta chain) has only a few counts. No antigen is known for it. The sample is drawn from a study of CD8 T cells in ankylosing spondylitis. TCRdb ran MiXCR on the 5' RACE reads and lists one entry per CDR3 protein. The table lists more than 300,000 distinct CDR3 sequences, 11% of them singletons, with roughly 9.5% in the top ten. Germline V gene lookup returns CDR1 MDHEN and CDR2 SYDVKM. The CDR3 spans 16 residues. Trimming left V 5 bases short and J 1 base short, with 17 bases between. Study-level findings and limits: Significant enrichment of disease-linked clones was reported in matched ankylosing spondylitis synovial fluid.

The sequence derives from a female donor with ankylosing spondylitis or in good health (not recorded which). What was sequenced was blood, either unsorted or a sorted T cell fraction (not recorded which). J is TRBJ1-1 and V is TRBV28; tentatively, D is TRBD1 (6 bases). The DNA for the CDR3 is TGTGCCAGCAGTCCCACCCGGGGGGCTCGGAACACTGAAGCTTTCTTT. As protein: CASSPTRGARNTEAFF.